The present T cell receptor (beta chain) was sequenced within a study of blood T cells in healthy people across ages. A second PCR of 7 to 11 cycles used a sample-barcoded 5' primer and a J-beta primer mix. TCRdb recomputed calls from the 5' RACE reads with MiXCR, one row per CDR3 protein. The sample holds nearly 1 million distinct CDR3 sequences; approximately 50% are singletons and the top ten take roughly 23%. V lost 1 base, J lost 9 bases, and 6 bases stayed unmatched. The CDR3 consists of 14 residues. Germline CDR1 reads LGHDT; CDR2 reads YNNKEL (reference sequence). The chain carries TRBV3-1 and TRBJ2-1; the match to TRBD1 covers 7 bases. This receptor was obtained from a woman aged 55-69 years in good health. Input material: blood. Here the CDR3 reads CASSQVTGKGEQFF. The DNA for the CDR3 is TGTGCCAGCAGCCAAGTGACAGGGAAGGGTGAGCAGTTCTTC.